These 27 T cell receptor beta chains were all obtained from the same sample, sequenced in a study of regulatory T cells in long-lasting Graves disease. Arm-PCR of CDR3 regions with iRepertoire HTBI primers generated TCR beta libraries. TCRdb itself ran the multiplex PCR reads through MiXCR, one entry per CDR3 protein. This table has 620,000 or so distinct CDR3 sequences, approximately 15% appearing once. Time point in this sample: newly diagnosed GD, antithyroid drugs for less than 3 months. Isolated PBMC RNA provided the starting material for the TCR library. These data are also associated with another study on T cells in Graves' hyperthyroidism and ophthalmopathy.

The sample consisted of peripheral blood mononuclear cells (PBMCs), taken at new diagnosis, from a patient treated with antithyroid drugs. The receptors stem from a woman in her 30s with Graves disease.

The chain has TRBV5-4 and TRBJ1-4; TRBD1 is a possible D gene (6 bases). From germline, CDR1 is SGHNT and CDR2 YYREEE (reference sequence). The germline V and J ends were trimmed by 4 bases and 7 bases, with 11 bases remaining between them. The CDR3 sequence is 13 residues long. The CDR3 reads CASSVQGAEKLFF. CDR3 nucleotides: TGTGCCAGCAGCGTACAGGGAGCTGAAAAACTGTTTTTT.

This sequence joins TRBV9 and TRBJ2-2; D possibly corresponds to TRBD1 (6 bases). The germline V and J ends were trimmed by 5 bases and 0 bases, with 14 bases remaining between them. The CDR3 spans 16 residues. Looked up from germline, CDR1 is SGDLS and CDR2 is YYNGEE. The CDR3 DNA reads TGTGCCAGCAGTGCCAAACAGGGCGCGAACACCGGGGAGCTGTTTTTT. Encoded protein: CASSAKQGANTGELFF.

The chain employs TRBV11-2 and TRBJ2-3; D is unresolved. Trimming removed 2 bases from V and 10 bases from J, with 10 bases in between. This CDR3 has 12 residues. CDR1 and CDR2 from the germline V gene are SGHAT and FQNNGV. The CDR3 sequence is CASSLFSYAQYF. CDR3 DNA: TGTGCCAGCAGCTTATTCTCATACGCGCAGTATTTT.

A remark on this clonotype: The junction departs from germline at one end; a sequencing error may be responsible. This rearrangement joins TRBV7-7 to TRBJ1-3, with unresolved D. CDR1 and CDR2 (germline): SSHAT, FNYEAQ (reference sequence). This CDR3 contains 14 residues. CDR3 DNA: TGTGCTAGCAGCTTAACAGCCTCTGGAAACACCATATATTTT. Amino acids: CASSLTASGNTIYF.

This clonotype was observed many times. The J gene is TRBJ2-7, the V gene TRBV24-1; D unresolved. Germline CDR1 is KGHDR and CDR2 is SFDVKD. Deletions cut 4 bases from V and 3 bases from J, with 3 bases between. The CDR3 loop spans 11 amino acids. The CDR3 protein is CATSEGYEQYF. CDR3 in DNA: TGTGCCACCAGTGAAGGCTACGAGCAGTACTTC.

The V and J genes are TRBV4-1 and TRBJ1-1; 7 bases align to TRBD1. V dropped 4 bases and J dropped 9; count of bases not matched to a gene: 14. The CDR3 runs to 15 residues. Per germline, CDR1 MGHRA and CDR2 YSYEKL. The CDR3 DNA is TGCGCCAGCAGCCCACAGACAGGGTCCTCGGCTCAAGCTTTCTTT. Residues: CASSPQTGSSAQAFF.

Concerning this clonotype itself: Since a much larger clone is just one base distant, this may be a read error. The V and J genes are TRBV20-1 and TRBJ1-1; D might be TRBD1 (5 bases). CDR1 and CDR2 (germline): DFQATT, SNEGSKA (reference sequence). The CDR3 has 12 amino acids. The CDR3 reads CSAPRQSTEALF. CDR3 DNA sequence: TGCAGTGCACCTAGACAGAGCACTGAAGCTCTCTTT.

The chain couples TRBV30 to TRBJ2-5, with a tentative D call TRBD1 (6 bases). Germline-derived CDR1 and CDR2 are GTSNPN and SVGIG (reference sequence). This CDR3 has 15 residues. The V end lost 1 base, the J end lost 1 base, and 13 bases lay between the germline ends. CDR3 in amino acids: CAWSALTGAQETQYF. As DNA, the CDR3 is TGTGCCTGGAGTGCCCTGACAGGTGCCCAAGAGACCCAGTACTTC.

V is TRBV29-1 and J is TRBJ2-3; 11 positions match TRBD2. J gave up 5 bases and V 6 bases, and 4 bases lay outside the gene matches. The CDR3 is made up of 13 amino acids. CDR1 SQVTM and CDR2 ANQGSEA come from the germline V gene. This CDR3 is CSVGTSGKDTQYF. The CDR3 coding sequence is TGCAGCGTCGGGACTAGCGGAAAAGATACGCAGTATTTT.

This clonotype was detected only a few times. V gene TRBV19 combines with J gene TRBJ2-1, with 8 nucleotides matching TRBD2. J lost 6 bases, V lost 1 base, and 14 bases had no gene match. This CDR3 comprises 18 residues. CDR1 is LNHDA and CDR2 is SQIVND in the germline V gene (reference sequence). CDR3: CASSIVVGSGTRSNEQFF. The CDR3 bases are TGTGCCAGTAGTATAGTAGTCGGGTCCGGGACTAGGTCCAATGAGCAGTTCTTC.

This clonotype was detected ten times or more. The chain recombines TRBV2 with TRBJ1-2, with D maybe TRBD1 (5 bases). Trimming removed 8 bases at V and 4 bases at J, with 11 bases between. The length of the CDR3 is 12 residues. Germline CDR1 and CDR2: SNHLY and FYNNEI. CDR3 protein: CASDTGGYGYTF. In DNA form, the CDR3 reads TGTGCCAGCGATACAGGCGGCTATGGCTACACCTTC.

This clonotype was seen at least ten times. The V and J genes are TRBV6-1 and TRBJ2-3, with D uncertain. The germline CDR1 and CDR2 sequences are MNHNS and SASEGT. Trimming shortened V by 6 bases and J by 0 bases, and 7 bases separated the two germline ends. This CDR3 contains 13 residues. The CDR3 DNA reads TGTGCCAGCAGACGAGCTAGCACAGATACGCAGTATTTT. The encoded protein is CASRRASTDTQYF.

This clonotype has a count of ten or more. The chain couples TRBV7-8 to TRBJ2-2, with 9 bases aligning to TRBD1. The CDR3 is 19 amino acids. J gave up 6 bases and V 7 bases, and 21 bases lay outside the gene matches. CDR1 SGHVS and CDR2 FQNEAQ come from the germline V gene. CDR3: CASTPKGQGNLQSPGELFF. The CDR3 DNA sequence: TGTGCCAGCACCCCAAAGGGACAGGGAAACCTCCAATCCCCCGGGGAGCTGTTTTTT.

This clonotype was recorded at least ten times. This chain uses TRBV27 with TRBJ2-6; D call uncertain. Looked up from germline, CDR1 is MNHEY and CDR2 is SMNVEV (reference sequence). This CDR3 region has 15 residues. The V end was cut by 3 bases, the J end by 5 bases, with 11 bases between. Here the CDR3 DNA reads TGTGCCAGCAGTTTGATGGCAAACCGGGCCAACGTCCTGACTTTC. Amino acid sequence: CASSLMANRANVLTF.

This clonotype was counted at least ten times. The genes are TRBV10-3 and TRBJ1-1; 7 positions agree with TRBD1. The junction had 6 bases not matched to a gene; V was cut back by 7 bases and J by 4 bases. The CDR3 runs to 13 residues. Germline V gene sequence: CDR1 ENHRY, CDR2 SYGVKD. CDR3 sequence: CAINQGQLTEAFF. For the CDR3, the DNA is TGTGCCATCAACCAGGGACAGCTCACTGAAGCTTTCTTT.

This clonotype has ten or more counts. The chain employs TRBV28 and TRBJ2-7, with a weak D call TRBD1 (5 bases). V was shortened by 5 bases and J by 0 bases, with 11 bases between the two germline ends. In germline, CDR1 is MDHEN, CDR2 SYDVKM. The CDR3 length is 14 residues. This CDR3 is CASSPRGRSYEQYF. For the CDR3, the DNA is TGTGCCAGCAGTCCTAGGGGTCGCTCCTACGAGCAGTACTTC. The whole variable domain, filled in from reference TRBV28 and TRBJ2-7, reads DVKVTQSSRYLVKRTGEKVFLECVQDMDHENMFWYRQDPGLGLRLIYFSYDVKMKEKGDIPEGYSVSREKKERFSLILESASTNQTSMYLCASSPRGRSYEQYFGPGTRLTVT.

This clonotype was seen repeatedly, ten times or more. The genes are TRBV29-1 and TRBJ2-1; 8 bases agree with TRBD2. V lost 2 bases, J lost 6 bases, and 9 bases stayed unmatched. This CDR3 is built from 15 residues. Germline CDR1 is SQVTM and CDR2 is ANQGSEA. The CDR3 is CSVEWDGGGPNEQFF. The DNA of the CDR3 is TGCAGCGTTGAATGGGACGGGGGGGGGCCCAATGAGCAGTTCTTC.

In this sample, this clonotype turned up many times. This chain uses TRBV12-3 or TRBV12-4 with TRBJ2-5, with 8 bases that match TRBD2. V shed 3 bases and J 5 bases; nucleotides not matched to a gene: 14. The CDR3 extends over 17 amino acids. CDR3 coding DNA: TGTGCCAGCAGTTTTAATGCAGGTGGCGCGGGAGGTGAGACCCAGTACTTC. It codes for CASSFNAGGAGGETQYF.

The sample holds a few counts of this clonotype. The CDR3 sequence is CASSPKQLNTEAFF. The CDR3 coding sequence is TGTGCCAGCTCACCAAAACAGTTGAACACTGAAGCTTTCTTT. The genes are TRBV18 and TRBJ1-1; D gene unclear. V was clipped by 2 bases and J by 0 bases, with 7 bases between them. Germline CDR1 and CDR2: KGHSH and LQKENI. This CDR3 is built from 14 residues.

The genes are TRBV25-1 and TRBJ2-1; D gene uncertain. CDR1 MGHDK and CDR2 SYGVNS come from the germline V gene. The CDR3 extends over 13 amino acids. Trimming left V 3 bases short and J 3 bases short, with 6 bases between. CDR3 in DNA: TGTGCCAGCAGTGAGGGATACTACAATGAGCAGTTCTTC. Amino acid sequence: CASSEGYYNEQFF.

The table lists this clonotype with many counts. The V gene is TRBV18, the J gene TRBJ2-1, with a tentative D call TRBD2 (5 bases). Germline loops: CDR1 KGHSH, CDR2 LQKENI. Deletions cut 5 bases from V and 10 bases from J, with 9 bases between. This CDR3 spans 11 amino acids. For the CDR3, the DNA is TGTGCCAGCTCAAAGGGAGCCGAGCAGTTCTTC. Its protein is CASSKGAEQFF.

This clonotype was detected only a few times. CDR3 region: CASRPGPYEQYF. The CDR3 region has the DNA TGTGCCAGCAGACCCGGGCCATACGAGCAGTACTTC. V gene TRBV6-2 or TRBV6-3 combines with J gene TRBJ2-7, with unresolved D. V was pared by 6 bases and J by 4 bases, with 10 bases between. Germline CDR1 is MNHEY and CDR2 is SVGEGT. This CDR3 contains 12 residues.

This clonotype appeared once. The likely explanation is a read error, given a far larger clone one base away. This CDR3 fails to terminate in the conserved phenylalanine or tryptophan, so it likely reflects a read error. The V and J genes are TRBV2 and TRBJ1-1; D is unclear. The CDR3 has 13 residues. Germline CDR1 and CDR2: SNHLY and FYNNEI. With 6 bases removed from V and 2 bases from J, the gap between germline ends came to 10 bases. This CDR3 is CASSPGSNTEAFL. The CDR3 region has the DNA TGTGCCAGCAGCCCCGGGAGCAACACTGAAGCTTTCCTT.

This clonotype occurred many times. The chain has TRBV28 and TRBJ2-7; D may be TRBD2 (5 bases). Germline assignment: CDR1 MDHEN and CDR2 SYDVKM. V was shortened by 8 bases and J by 2 bases, with 10 bases between the two germline ends. The CDR3 consists of 12 residues. CDR3: CASEAETYEQYF. In DNA form, the CDR3 reads TGTGCCAGCGAAGCGGAAACCTACGAGCAGTACTTC.

The chain is built from TRBV6-2 or TRBV6-3 and TRBJ2-7; TRBD1 aligns across 8 bases. Germline CDR1 reads MNHEY; CDR2 reads SVGEGT. With 6 bases clipped from V and 7 bases from J, the junction kept 8 bases outside the gene matches. The CDR3 runs 13 residues. The CDR3 spells CASSYQGAREQYF. The CDR3 nucleotides read TGTGCCAGCAGCTATCAGGGGGCGCGAGAGCAGTACTTC.

V usage is TRBV9 and J usage is TRBJ2-1, with TRBD2 as a possible D gene (6 bases). V lost 6 bases and J 5 bases, leaving 9 bases between the germline ends. From germline, CDR1 is SGDLS and CDR2 YYNGEE. This CDR3 is built from 12 residues. The CDR3: CASTGLHNEQFF. The CDR3 coding sequence is TGTGCCAGCACCGGACTACACAATGAGCAGTTCTTC.

The CDR3 reads CSAEIRGQETQYF. The CDR3 DNA reads as TGCAGTGCCGAAATCAGGGGACAAGAGACCCAGTACTTC. The chain couples TRBV20-1 to TRBJ2-5; possible D gene TRBD1, 6 bases. Trimming took 6 bases from V and 2 from J, leaving 13 bases between them. In germline, CDR1 is DFQATT, CDR2 SNEGSKA (reference sequence). The CDR3 extends over 13 amino acids.